This TCR beta chain is from a study of cytotoxic CD8 clonotypes in ibrutinib-treated CLL. Libraries were prepared by immunoSEQ multiplex PCR; TCRdb keeps only in-frame clonotypes and omits some of them. The repertoire includes about 140,000 clones, 91% of them detected once, and about 10% sits in the top ten. V lost 4 bases and J 4 bases, leaving 10 bases between the germline ends. The CDR3 totals 13 residues. Germline CDR1 LNHDA, CDR2 SQIVND (reference sequence). This material consisted of PBMCs, taken after 12 months of ibrutinib treatment. The TCR was taken from a human donor with chronic lymphocytic leukemia. J is TRBJ2-5 and V is TRBV19, with D uncertain. The CDR3 spells CASSTLAPETQYF. CDR3 nucleotides: TGTGCCAGTAGTACCTTGGCCCCAGAGACCCAGTACTTC.